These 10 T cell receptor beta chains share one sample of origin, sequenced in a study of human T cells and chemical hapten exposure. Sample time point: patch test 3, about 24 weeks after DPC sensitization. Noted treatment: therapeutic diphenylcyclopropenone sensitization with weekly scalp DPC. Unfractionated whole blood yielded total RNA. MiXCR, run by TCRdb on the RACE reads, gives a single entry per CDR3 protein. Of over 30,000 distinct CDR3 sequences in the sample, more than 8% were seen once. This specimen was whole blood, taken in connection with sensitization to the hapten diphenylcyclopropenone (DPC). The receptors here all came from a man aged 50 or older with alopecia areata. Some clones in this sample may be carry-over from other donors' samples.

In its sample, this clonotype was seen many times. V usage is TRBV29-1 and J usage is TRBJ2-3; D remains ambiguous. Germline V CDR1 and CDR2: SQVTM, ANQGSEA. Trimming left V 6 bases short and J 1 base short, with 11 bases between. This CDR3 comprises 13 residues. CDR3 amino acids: CSVRERGTDTQYF. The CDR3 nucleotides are TGCAGCGTGCGTGAGCGTGGCACAGATACGCAGTATTTT.

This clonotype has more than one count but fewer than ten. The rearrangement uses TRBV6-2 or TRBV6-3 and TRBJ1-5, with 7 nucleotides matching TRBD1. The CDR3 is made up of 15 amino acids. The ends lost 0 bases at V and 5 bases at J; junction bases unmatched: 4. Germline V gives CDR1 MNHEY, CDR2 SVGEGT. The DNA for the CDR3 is TGTGCCAGCAGTTACTCGAAACAGGGGTATCAGCCCCAGCATTTT. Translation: CASSYSKQGYQPQHF.

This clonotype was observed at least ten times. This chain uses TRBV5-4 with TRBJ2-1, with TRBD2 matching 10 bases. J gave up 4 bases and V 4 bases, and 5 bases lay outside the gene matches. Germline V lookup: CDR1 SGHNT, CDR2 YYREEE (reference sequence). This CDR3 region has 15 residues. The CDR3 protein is CASSQREGVYNEQFF. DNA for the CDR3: TGTGCCAGCAGCCAGCGGGAGGGAGTATACAATGAGCAGTTCTTC.

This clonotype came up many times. As DNA, the CDR3 is TGTGCCAGCAGCTTAAGTGGGACAGGTGGTTACTATGGCTACACCTTC. Residues: CASSLSGTGGYYGYTF. The rearrangement joins TRBV7-9 to TRBJ1-2; 8 bases agree with TRBD1. The CDR3 totals 16 residues. Unmatched junction bases numbered 8, after V lost 2 bases and J lost 3 bases. The germline V gene has CDR1 SEHNR and CDR2 FQNEAQ (reference sequence).

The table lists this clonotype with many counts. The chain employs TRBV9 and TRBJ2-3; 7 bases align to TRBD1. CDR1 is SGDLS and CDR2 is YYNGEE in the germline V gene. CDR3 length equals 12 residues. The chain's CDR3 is CATGVLSDTQYF. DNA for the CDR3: TGTGCAACAGGGGTGCTTTCAGATACGCAGTATTTT.

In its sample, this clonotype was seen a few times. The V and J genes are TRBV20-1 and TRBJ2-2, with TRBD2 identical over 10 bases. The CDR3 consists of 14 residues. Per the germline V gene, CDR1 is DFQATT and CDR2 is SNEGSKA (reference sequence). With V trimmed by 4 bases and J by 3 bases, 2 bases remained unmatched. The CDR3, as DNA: TGCAGTGCTAATAGCGGGAGGTACACCGGGGAGCTGTTTTTT. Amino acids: CSANSGRYTGELFF.

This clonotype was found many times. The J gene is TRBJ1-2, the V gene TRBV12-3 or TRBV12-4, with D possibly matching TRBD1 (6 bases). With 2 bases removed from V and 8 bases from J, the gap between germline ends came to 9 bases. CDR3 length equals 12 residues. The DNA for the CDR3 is TGTGCCAGCAGTTTAAACGGGGGCGGCTACACCTTC. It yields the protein CASSLNGGGYTF.

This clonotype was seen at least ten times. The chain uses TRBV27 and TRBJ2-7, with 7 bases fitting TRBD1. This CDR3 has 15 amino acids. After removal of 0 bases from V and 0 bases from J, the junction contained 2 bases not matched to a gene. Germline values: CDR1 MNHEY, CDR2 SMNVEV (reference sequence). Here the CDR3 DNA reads TGTGCCAGCAGTTTATCTGGACAGGTCTCCTACGAGCAGTACTTC. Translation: CASSLSGQVSYEQYF.

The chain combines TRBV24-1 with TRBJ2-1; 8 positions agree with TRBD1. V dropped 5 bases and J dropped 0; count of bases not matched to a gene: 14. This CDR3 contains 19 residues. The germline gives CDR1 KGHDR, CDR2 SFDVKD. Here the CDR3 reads CATSGGYRQGIFSYNEQFF. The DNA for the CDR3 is TGTGCCACCAGTGGGGGATACCGACAGGGGATTTTCTCCTACAATGAGCAGTTCTTC.

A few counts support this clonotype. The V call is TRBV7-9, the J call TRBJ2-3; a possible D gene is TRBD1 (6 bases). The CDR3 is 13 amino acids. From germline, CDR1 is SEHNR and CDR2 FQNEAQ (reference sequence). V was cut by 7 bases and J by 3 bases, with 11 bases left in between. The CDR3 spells CASNVQGTDTQYF. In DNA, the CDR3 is TGTGCCAGCAACGTACAGGGAACAGATACGCAGTATTTT.